This is a list of T cell receptor beta chains from one sample in a study of Ad26.COV2.S vaccination and SARS-CoV-2 variants. Assay: immunoSEQ multiplex PCR; the TCRdb copy retains only in-frame clones and omits some. The table has some 340,000 clones, around 81% seen once. Sequences were derived from peripheral blood, sampled in a trial of Ad26.COV2.S vaccine versus placebo. The receptors originated from a person between 18 and 60 years old who received the Ad26.COV2.S COVID-19 vaccine or a placebo. CDR3s include the opening cysteine and the closing phenylalanine or tryptophan. The order of the fields is clone size, D gene, V gene, J gene, CDR3 DNA, CDR3 protein. The D gene is left open where the match is weak. Not all rows give a size; the values are once, few, many and, for expanded clones, a class.

size: .; D: .; V: TRBV5-4; J: TRBJ1-1; DNA: TGTGCCAGCGCCCGCGAGAACACTGAAGCTTTCTTT; CDR3: CASARENTEAFF
size: .; D: .; V: TRBV6-5; J: TRBJ1-3; DNA: TGTGCCAGCAGTTATCGGGACCCCCATGCAAACACCATATATTTT; CDR3: CASSYRDPHANTIYF
size: .; D: TRBD1; V: TRBV19; J: TRBJ2-1; DNA: TGTGCCAGTAGTAGGGACAGGGCGAACAATGAGCAGTTCTTC; CDR3: CASSRDRANNEQFF
size: .; D: TRBD2; V: TRBV9; J: TRBJ2-1; DNA: TGTGCCAGCAGCCAAACTAGCGGGGGGGCCTATGAGCAGTTCTTC; CDR3: CASSQTSGGAYEQFF
size: .; D: TRBD2; V: TRBV4-2; J: TRBJ2-7; DNA: TGTGCCAGCAGCCAGGTCGGGGGGGCTTTCGAGCAGTACTTC; CDR3: CASSQVGGAFEQYF
size: .; D: .; V: TRBV19; J: TRBJ2-7; DNA: TGTGCCAGTAGTATTCGTCAGGGCCCCTACGAGCAGTACTTC; CDR3: CASSIRQGPYEQYF
size: .; D: TRBD1; V: TRBV11-2; J: TRBJ2-5; DNA: TGTGCCAGCAGCTCACCAACAGGGGGTTGGGAGACCCAGTACTTC; CDR3: CASSSPTGGWETQYF
size: many; D: .; V: TRBV2; J: TRBJ1-1; DNA: TGTGCCAGCAATCCCATGGGGGGGGATGGTGAAGCTTTCTTT; CDR3: CASNPMGGDGEAFF
size: .; D: .; V: TRBV19; J: TRBJ2-7; DNA: TGTGCCAGTAGTATCCGAGCGGAGAGCTCCTACGAGCAGTACTTC; CDR3: CASSIRAESSYEQYF
size: few; D: TRBD2; V: TRBV3-1/TRBV3-2; J: TRBJ2-5; DNA: TGTGCCAGCAGCCAAGAGACGGGGGGAGAGACCCAGTACTTC; CDR3: CASSQETGGETQYF
size: once; D: TRBD2; V: TRBV10-3; J: TRBJ2-1; DNA: TGTGCCATCAGTGGCGGGGGGCCATCCTACAATGAGCAGTTCTTC; CDR3: CAISGGGPSYNEQFF
size: few; D: .; V: TRBV28; J: TRBJ1-2; DNA: TGTGCCAGCTTGAGGTCAGGCTATGGCTACACCTTC; CDR3: CASLRSGYGYTF